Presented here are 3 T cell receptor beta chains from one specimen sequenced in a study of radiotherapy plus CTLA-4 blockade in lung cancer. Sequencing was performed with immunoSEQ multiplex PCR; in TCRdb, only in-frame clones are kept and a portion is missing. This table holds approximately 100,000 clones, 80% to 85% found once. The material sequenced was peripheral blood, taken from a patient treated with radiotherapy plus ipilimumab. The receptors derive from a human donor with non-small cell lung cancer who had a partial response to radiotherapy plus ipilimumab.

Here the CDR3 DNA reads TGTGCCAGCTCTGGGACAGGTGACAATGAGCAGTTCTTC. Its translation is CASSGTGDNEQFF. The chain is built from TRBV6-1 and TRBJ2-1, with 8 bases lining up with TRBD1. The germline gives CDR1 MNHNS, CDR2 SASEGT. V shed 8 bases and J 5 bases; nucleotides not matched to a gene: 5. The CDR3 runs to 13 residues.

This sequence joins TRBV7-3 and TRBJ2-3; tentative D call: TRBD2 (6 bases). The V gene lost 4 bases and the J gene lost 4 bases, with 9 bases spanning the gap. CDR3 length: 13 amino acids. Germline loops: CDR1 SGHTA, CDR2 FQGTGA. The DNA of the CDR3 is TGTGCCAGCAGCTCTGGGAGGTCAGATACGCAGTATTTT. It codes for CASSSGRSDTQYF.

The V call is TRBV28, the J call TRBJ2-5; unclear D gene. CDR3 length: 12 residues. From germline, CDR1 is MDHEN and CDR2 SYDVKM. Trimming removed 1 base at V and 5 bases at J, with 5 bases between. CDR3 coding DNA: TGTGCCAGCAGTTTATCCCTCGAGACCCAGTACTTC. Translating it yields CASSLSLETQYF.